This T cell receptor (beta chain) was sequenced for a study of CD8 T cells in ankylosing spondylitis. The CDR3 runs to 14 residues. CDR1 and CDR2 from the germline V gene are SGHRS and YFSETQ. With 4 bases clipped from V and 1 base from J, the junction kept 3 bases outside the gene matches. This clonotype came up a few times. TCRdb analysed the 5' RACE reads with MiXCR anew, one entry per CDR3 protein. The table records 250,000 to 350,000 distinct CDR3 sequences, 15% to 25% of them present only once. The sequence derives from a male donor with ankylosing spondylitis or in good health (not recorded which). V and J are TRBV5-1 and TRBJ1-1, with TRBD1 matching over 8 bases. Sequencing was carried out using blood, either unsorted or a sorted T cell fraction (not recorded which). In nucleotides, the CDR3 is TGCGCCAGCAGCATAGACAGGGGGAACACTGAAGCTTTCTTT. It encodes CASSIDRGNTEAFF.